These 25 T cell receptor beta chains were sequenced from one sample in a study of blood T cell repertoires in COVID-19. Clones were read by immunoSEQ multiplex PCR, and TCRdb kept only the in-frame ones, dropping some. The repertoire holds some 65,000 clones, about 94% seen once, with approximately 2.9% in the top ten. Sample: peripheral blood. The receptors shown here come from a man between 65 and 79 years old with active COVID-19.

J is TRBJ2-3 and V is TRBV4-1; TRBD2 matches at 9 bases. Germline CDR1 is MGHRA and CDR2 is YSYEKL. J gave up 1 base and V 2 bases, and 4 bases lay outside the gene matches. CDR3 size: 16 residues. The CDR3 DNA follows: TGCGCCAGCAGCCAACCTAGCGGGGCAGGCACAGATACGCAGTATTTT. Translation: CASSQPSGAGTDTQYF.

The chain has TRBV6-6 and TRBJ2-2; the match to TRBD2 covers 7 bases. CDR3 length: 14 amino acids. Germline V gene data show CDR1 as MNHNY and CDR2 as SVGAGI (reference sequence). V lost 4 bases and J lost 4; bases outside the gene matches: 3. CDR3 bases: TGTGCCAGCAGTTCGGGACTACCCACCGGGGAGCTGTTTTTT. Translating gives CASSSGLPTGELFF.

CDR3 residues: CASSPGQGFSYNSPLHF. The DNA of the CDR3 is TGTGCCAGCAGTCCGGGACAGGGATTCTCCTATAATTCACCCCTCCACTTT. V and J are TRBV2 and TRBJ1-6, with 9 bases matching TRBD1. Germline assignment: CDR1 SNHLY and CDR2 FYNNEI. This CDR3 comprises 17 residues. The junction had 5 bases not matched to a gene; V was cut back by 5 bases and J by 0 bases.

The CDR3 bases are TGTGCCAGCAGTCGGGGATGGGCGGGGGGTAATGAGCAGTTCTTC. Encoded protein: CASSRGWAGGNEQFF. This chain joins TRBV6-5 and TRBJ2-1, with TRBD2 matching over 8 bases. Trimming cost V 5 bases and J 7 bases; bases outside gene matches: 10. Per germline, CDR1 MNHEY and CDR2 SVGAGI. The CDR3 runs to 15 residues.

The rearrangement joins TRBV5-6 to TRBJ2-5; TRBD2 aligns across 11 bases. Trimming took 5 bases from V and 1 from J; bases not matched to a gene: 7. CDR3 length equals 16 residues. The germline V gene encodes CDR1 SGHDT and CDR2 YYEEEE. The CDR3 DNA follows: TGTGCCAGCAGTTCCCTAGCGGGGGGTTTCCAAGAGACCCAGTACTTC. It codes for CASSSLAGGFQETQYF.

The V and J genes are TRBV25-1 and TRBJ2-1; D perhaps matches TRBD2 (5 bases). CDR1 and CDR2 from the germline V gene are MGHDK and SYGVNS. The CDR3 covers 14 residues. V dropped 6 bases and J dropped 7 bases, with 16 bases sitting between them. The CDR3 coding sequence is TGTGCCAGCAGCCACATTCCGGGCGGGAATGAGCAGTTCTTC. Translated, it gives CASSHIPGGNEQFF.

The chain is built from TRBV4-3 and TRBJ1-3; 7 bases line up with TRBD1. V shed 2 bases and J 0 bases; nucleotides not matched to a gene: 10. The CDR3 contains 18 residues. The germline CDR1 and CDR2 sequences are LGHNA and YSLEER. In DNA form, the CDR3 reads TGCGCCAGCAGCCAAACCCATTCGACAGGGAGCTCTGGAAACACCATATATTTT. Translated: CASSQTHSTGSSGNTIYF.

The chain uses TRBV19 and TRBJ2-2; tentative D call: TRBD2 (6 bases). The germline V gene encodes CDR1 LNHDA and CDR2 SQIVND (reference sequence). V gave up 4 bases and J gave up 5 bases, with 11 bases separating them. CDR3 length: 14 amino acids. CDR3 protein: CASSNGGETGELFF. The CDR3 nucleotides read TGTGCCAGTAGTAATGGCGGGGAAACCGGGGAGCTGTTTTTT.

The rearrangement links TRBV10-3 to TRBJ1-2; D is perhaps TRBD1 (5 bases). Deletions cut 2 bases from V and 4 bases from J, with 14 bases between. The CDR3 sequence is 15 residues long. Germline V gene lookup returns CDR1 ENHRY and CDR2 SYGVKD. CDR3 coding DNA: TGTGCCATCAGTGAGAGAGGACAACCTTTCTATGGCTACACCTTC. Translated, it gives CAISERGQPFYGYTF.

This clone was counted a single time. The chain combines TRBV9 with TRBJ2-2, with TRBD2 matching over 10 bases. CDR3 length equals 17 residues. Germline-derived CDR1 and CDR2 are SGDLS and YYNGEE. Trimming at V came to 0 bases and at J to 3 bases, leaving 5 bases not matched to a gene. CDR3 region: CASSVARTSGYTGELFF. As DNA, the CDR3 is TGTGCCAGCAGCGTAGCCCGGACTAGCGGTTACACCGGGGAGCTGTTTTTT.

This clone is a singleton in its sample. The V gene is TRBV7-8, the J gene TRBJ2-1; a possible D gene is TRBD1 (5 bases). The CDR3 spans 16 residues. CDR1 and CDR2 (germline): SGHVS, FQNEAQ. Trimming cost V 0 bases and J 0 bases, with 9 bases left between them. The CDR3 reads CASSLAGASSYNEQFF. The CDR3 coding sequence is TGTGCCAGCAGCTTAGCAGGGGCCAGCTCCTACAATGAGCAGTTCTTC.

This clone was picked up a small number of times. This chain connects TRBV3-1 (or the pseudogene TRBV3-2) to TRBJ2-3, with D perhaps TRBD2 (6 bases). CDR3 size: 15 residues. CDR1 is LGHDT and CDR2 is YNNKEL in the germline V gene (reference sequence). The ends were cut back, 7 bases at V and 5 bases at J, with 19 bases in the middle. The CDR3 region has the DNA TGTGCCAGCAACAAAGGAGGAGGGCGTGAAGATACGCAGTATTTT. Translated: CASNKGGGREDTQYF.

The rearrangement joins TRBV10-2 to TRBJ1-5; the match to TRBD1 covers 8 bases. This CDR3 region has 15 residues. The germline CDR1 and CDR2 sequences are WSHSY and SAAADI. Germline trimming cut 4 bases from V and 6 bases from J; bases unmatched to any gene: 8. CDR3 nucleotides: TGCGCCAGCAGTGGACGGACAGGGAACGGTCAGCCCCAGCATTTT. As protein: CASSGRTGNGQPQHF.

CDR3 sequence: CASSPTRDTFSYNEQFF. The CDR3, as DNA: TGTGCCAGCAGCCCCACCCGGGACACCTTCTCCTACAATGAGCAGTTCTTC. The chain has TRBV5-8 and TRBJ2-1, with TRBD1 as a possible D gene (6 bases). With 4 bases removed from V and 0 bases from J, the gap between germline ends came to 17 bases. The CDR3 consists of 17 residues. CDR1 is SGHTS, CDR2 YDEGEE, per germline.

The V gene is TRBV19, the J gene TRBJ1-1, with 9 bases lining up with TRBD1. With 4 bases clipped from V and 1 base from J, the junction kept 7 bases outside the gene matches. The CDR3 sequence is 16 residues long. The germline V gene encodes CDR1 LNHDA and CDR2 SQIVND (reference sequence). The CDR3 sequence: CASSKSPGQGNTEAFF. The CDR3 DNA is TGTGCCAGTAGTAAGTCTCCGGGACAGGGGAACACTGAAGCTTTCTTT.

The chain carries TRBV11-2 and TRBJ1-1; TRBD1 is a possible D gene (5 bases). CDR1 SGHAT and CDR2 FQNNGV come from the germline V gene. Trimming stripped 3 bases from V and 5 bases from J, with 13 bases between. This CDR3 spans 14 amino acids. The CDR3 sequence is CASSFAGRGTEAFF. In DNA form, the CDR3 reads TGTGCCAGCAGCTTTGCGGGCCGGGGGACTGAAGCTTTCTTT.

The gene calls are TRBV18 and TRBJ2-3; TRBD2 matches 7 bases. Germline V gene data show CDR1 as KGHSH and CDR2 as LQKENI. There are 15 residues in the CDR3. The V and J ends lost 4 bases and 6 bases, in that order; junction bases with no gene match: 10. The CDR3 reads CASSLLAGGADTQYF. CDR3 sequence (DNA): TGTGCCAGCTCACTATTAGCGGGCGGAGCCGATACGCAGTATTTT.

The chain couples TRBV5-8 to TRBJ2-1; 8 bases align to TRBD1. Germline assignment: CDR1 SGHTS and CDR2 YDEGEE. This CDR3 contains 15 residues. Unmatched junction bases numbered 7, after V lost 7 bases and J lost 1 base. CDR3 nucleotide sequence: TGTGCCAGCTCCCGGACAGGGAGGTCCTACAATGAGCAGTTCTTC. Amino acids: CASSRTGRSYNEQFF.

This sequence joins TRBV7-9 and TRBJ1-4; 7 positions match TRBD1. The CDR3 covers 15 residues. V dropped 3 bases and J dropped 3; count of bases not matched to a gene: 4. Germline CDR1 SEHNR, CDR2 FQNEAQ (reference sequence). The CDR3 nucleotides read TGTGCCAGCAGCTTCGTCCAGGGGGCTAATGAAAAACTGTTTTTT. Residues: CASSFVQGANEKLFF.

This chain connects TRBV25-1 to TRBJ1-1; 9 bases map to TRBD1. The V gene end was trimmed by 4 bases and the J gene end by 3 bases; junction bases not matched to a gene: 3. This CDR3 comprises 14 residues. The germline V gene encodes CDR1 MGHDK and CDR2 SYGVNS. The DNA for the CDR3 is TGTGCCAGCAGTGGCGGGACAGGGTACACTGAAGCTTTCTTT. Amino acids: CASSGGTGYTEAFF. Full variable domain (missing parts from reference TRBV25-1 and TRBJ1-1): EADIYQTPRYLVIGTGKKITLECSQTMGHDKMYWYQQDPGMELHLIHYSYGVNSTEKGDLSSESTVSRIRTEHFPLTLESARPSHTSQYLCASSGGTGYTEAFFGQGTRLTVV.

This chain uses TRBV11-3 with TRBJ2-1; D possibly corresponds to TRBD1 (6 bases). Trimming cost V 2 bases and J 6 bases, with 11 bases left between them. The CDR3 is 14 residues long. Germline V gene lookup returns CDR1 SGHNT and CDR2 YENEEA. Here the CDR3 reads CASSLLGAGNEQFF. The CDR3, as DNA: TGTGCCAGCAGCTTATTGGGGGCTGGCAATGAGCAGTTCTTC.

Concerning this clone: Germline and junction disagree at one end, which may indicate a read error. This rearrangement joins TRBV7-7 to TRBJ2-5; TRBD1 matches at 10 bases. Germline lookup yields CDR1 SSHAT and CDR2 FNYEAQ (reference sequence). This CDR3 region has 18 residues. The CDR3, as DNA: TGTGCTAGCAGCCCCCAGACAGGGGGCTTTCCTCAAGGAGAGACCCAGTACTTC. Its protein product is CASSPQTGGFPQGETQYF. The whole variable domain, remainder taken from reference TRBV7-7 and TRBJ2-5, is GAGVSQSPRYKVTKRGQDVTLRCDPISSHATLYWYQQALGQGPEFLTYFNYEAQPDKSGLPSDRFSAERPEGSISTLTIQRTEQRDSAMYRCASSPQTGGFPQGETQYFGPGTRLLVL.

The V and J genes are TRBV5-1 and TRBJ2-7; 7 positions agree with TRBD2. Germline V gene lookup returns CDR1 SGHRS and CDR2 YFSETQ. The CDR3 length is 14 residues. V dropped 0 bases and J dropped 6; count of bases not matched to a gene: 6. For the CDR3, the DNA is TGCGCCAGCAGCTTGGAAGGGACTATGGGCGAGCAGTACGTC. This translates into CASSLEGTMGEQYV.

The CDR3 loop reads CASSSSGTGWVDTQYF. CDR3 DNA: TGTGCCAGCAGTTCCTCCGGGACAGGGTGGGTAGATACGCAGTATTTT. The chain combines TRBV27 with TRBJ2-3, with 9 bases identical to TRBD1. This CDR3 has 16 residues. V shed 4 bases, J shed 5 bases, and the junction held 10 bases outside the gene matches. The germline CDR1 and CDR2 sequences are MNHEY and SMNVEV (reference sequence).

The chain uses TRBV5-6 and TRBJ2-3; 9 nucleotides align to TRBD2. The CDR3 covers 14 residues. Germline-derived CDR1 and CDR2 are SGHDT and YYEEEE. With 7 bases clipped from V and 3 bases from J, the junction kept 6 bases outside the gene matches. The CDR3 DNA follows: TGTGCCAGCGCCCGCGGGGGGGCTACAGATACGCAGTATTTT. This codes for CASARGGATDTQYF.